This T cell receptor (beta chain) was documented in a study of blood T cell repertoires in COVID-19. In the study overall: The analysed material was cDNA or gDNA that came from T cells, B-cell-depleted T cells, or PBMCs.

The CDR3 is 14 amino acids. V lost 2 bases and J lost 6, with 16 bases in between. CDR1 is GTSNPN, CDR2 SVGIG, per germline (reference sequence). Cohorts were determined from participant-reported clinical history. Here immunoSEQ multiplex PCR was the method, and the copy in TCRdb shows in-frame clones only, minus some. The sample records fewer than 200,000 clones, roughly 80% being singletons. The sequencing sample was made of PBMCs or T cells enriched from blood (not recorded which). The chain combines TRBV30 with TRBJ1-2, with D possibly TRBD1 on 6 matching bases. The source is a woman aged 45-60 years who had recovered from COVID-19. CDR3 DNA: TGTGCCTGGAGTCGGGGACACAACGGTGATGGCTACACCTTC. Translation: CAWSRGHNGDGYTF.